This T cell receptor beta chain appears in the sequencing data of a study of T cell changes during pregnancy in multiple sclerosis. As to this clone: The sample has other DNA sequences that encode this CDR3 too.

The V segment lost 3 bases and the J segment 5 bases; nucleotides outside the gene matches: 2. This CDR3 has 14 residues. Germline V gene data show CDR1 as LNHDA and CDR2 as SQIVND (reference sequence). Generated by immunoSEQ multiplex PCR, the TCRdb table keeps only in-frame clones and is missing some. The repertoire has around 25,000 clones, 75% to 90% of them found once; the top ten carry around 8%. Sequenced material: CD8+ T cells from peripheral blood mononuclear cells, taken in the first trimester of pregnancy. The sequence came from a female donor in good health, enrolled as a control in a pregnancy study. The genes are TRBV19 and TRBJ1-4; 8 bases map to TRBD1. The CDR3 nucleotides read TGTGCCAGTAGTATTCGACAGGGGAATGAAAAACTGTTTTTT. As protein: CASSIRQGNEKLFF.